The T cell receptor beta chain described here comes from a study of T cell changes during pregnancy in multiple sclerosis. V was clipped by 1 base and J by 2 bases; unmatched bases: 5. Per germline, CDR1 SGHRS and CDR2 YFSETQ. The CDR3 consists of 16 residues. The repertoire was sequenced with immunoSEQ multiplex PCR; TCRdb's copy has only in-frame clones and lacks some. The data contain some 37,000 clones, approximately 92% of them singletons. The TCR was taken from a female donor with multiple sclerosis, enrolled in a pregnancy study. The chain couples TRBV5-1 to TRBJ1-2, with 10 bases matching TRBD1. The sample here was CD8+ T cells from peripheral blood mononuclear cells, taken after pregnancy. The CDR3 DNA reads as TGCGCCAGCAGCTTGATGACAGGGGGCAAAAACTATGGCTACACCTTC. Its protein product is CASSLMTGGKNYGYTF.